Sequencing of this TCR beta chain was carried out in a study of blood T cell repertoires in COVID-19. About the study: The analysed material was cDNA or gDNA that came from T cells, B-cell-depleted T cells, or PBMCs.

In Seattle, patients joined the study during active infection and were tracked longitudinally. As processed by the authors: Quantification of nucleated cells was approximated via reference gene primer amplification. Repertoires were generated with immunoSEQ multiplex PCR, while TCRdb's copy carries only in-frame clones and drops some. Clonal size and the V and J genes are those of that table, whereas D and trimming came from the DNA. This table has roughly 250,000 clones, 85% to 90% appearing once. Trimming took off 5 bases at V and 0 bases at J, with 11 bases between the two ends. Germline assignment: CDR1 LNHDA and CDR2 SQIVND (reference sequence). The CDR3 runs to 14 residues.

Sample: peripheral blood. The origin of this receptor is a woman in her 30s with COVID-19, enrolled during active disease. J is TRBJ2-7 and V is TRBV19; D unclear. The CDR3 coding sequence is TGTGCCAGTAGTCCCGGGTCCCTCTCCTACGAGCAGTACTTC. This encodes CASSPGSLSYEQYF. Supplemented by reference TRBV19 and TRBJ2-7, the full variable domain reads DGGITQSPKYLFRKEGQNVTLSCEQNLNHDAMYWYRQDPGQGLRLIYYSQIVNDFQKGDIAEGYSVSREKKESFPLTVTSAQKNPTAFYLCASSPGSLSYEQYFGPGTRLTVT.